Included here is one T cell receptor (beta chain) sequence, with context. Its antigen remains unknown. Trimming removed 5 bases at V and 2 bases at J, with 10 bases between. The CDR3 spans 13 residues. Per germline, CDR1 SGHAT and CDR2 FQNNGV. These data come from a study of cytomegalovirus exposure and HLA in healthy donors. Study-wide points: Reportedly, fewer N-insertions than the approximately 610-donor mean appeared in an Asian-associated ancestry cluster in a later analysis.

The study ran its PCR with 60 Vbeta and 13 Jbeta primers. Authors' methods: In a later analysis, of 80 million or so unique beta chains, about 12 million appeared in at least two donors. Data came from immunoSEQ multiplex PCR; TCRdb stores just in-frame clones and leaves some out. V and J calls and clone size come straight from that table; D and trimming were deduced from the DNA. This sample has 150,000 to 180,000 clones, with more than 75% found just once. Sequencing was performed on PBMCs. The TCR was taken from a man aged 25-45 years in good health and CMV-seropositive. The V and J genes are TRBV11-2 and TRBJ2-7, with a possible D match to TRBD1 (6 bases). The CDR3 region is CASSLRGTYEQYF. The CDR3 DNA is TGTGCCAGCAGCCTCAGGGGTACCTACGAGCAGTACTTC.